This TCR beta chain derives from a study of T cell changes during pregnancy in multiple sclerosis. Data came from immunoSEQ multiplex PCR; TCRdb stores just in-frame clones and leaves some out. The repertoire holds about 59,000 clones, with about 94% as singletons. The CDR3 consists of 19 residues. Trimming cost V 3 bases and J 2 bases; bases outside gene matches: 15. The germline CDR1 and CDR2 sequences are ENHRY and SYGVKD. The rearrangement links TRBV10-3 to TRBJ2-2, with 7 bases fitting TRBD2. The sequence was obtained from a female donor with multiple sclerosis, enrolled in a pregnancy study. This specimen consisted of CD8+ T cells from peripheral blood mononuclear cells, obtained in the third trimester of pregnancy. The CDR3 sequence: CAISDSSLRGSRNTGELFF. CDR3 sequence (DNA): TGTGCCATCAGTGACTCGAGTCTGCGCGGGAGCCGTAACACCGGGGAGCTGTTTTTT.